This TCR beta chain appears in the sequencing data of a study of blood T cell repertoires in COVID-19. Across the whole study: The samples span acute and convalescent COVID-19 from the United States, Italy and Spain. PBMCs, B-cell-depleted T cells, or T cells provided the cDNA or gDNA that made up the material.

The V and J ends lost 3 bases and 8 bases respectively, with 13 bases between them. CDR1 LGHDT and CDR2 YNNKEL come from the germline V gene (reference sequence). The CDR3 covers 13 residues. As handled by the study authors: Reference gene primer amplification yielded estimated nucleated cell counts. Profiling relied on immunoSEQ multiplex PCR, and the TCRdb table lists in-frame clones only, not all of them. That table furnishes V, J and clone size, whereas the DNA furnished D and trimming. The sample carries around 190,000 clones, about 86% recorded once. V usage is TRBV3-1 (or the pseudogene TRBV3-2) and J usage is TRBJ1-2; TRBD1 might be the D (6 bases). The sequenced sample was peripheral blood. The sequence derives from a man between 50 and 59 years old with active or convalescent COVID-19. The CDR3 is CASSHDPGQGYTF. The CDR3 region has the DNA TGTGCCAGCAGCCACGACCCGGGACAAGGCTACACCTTC.